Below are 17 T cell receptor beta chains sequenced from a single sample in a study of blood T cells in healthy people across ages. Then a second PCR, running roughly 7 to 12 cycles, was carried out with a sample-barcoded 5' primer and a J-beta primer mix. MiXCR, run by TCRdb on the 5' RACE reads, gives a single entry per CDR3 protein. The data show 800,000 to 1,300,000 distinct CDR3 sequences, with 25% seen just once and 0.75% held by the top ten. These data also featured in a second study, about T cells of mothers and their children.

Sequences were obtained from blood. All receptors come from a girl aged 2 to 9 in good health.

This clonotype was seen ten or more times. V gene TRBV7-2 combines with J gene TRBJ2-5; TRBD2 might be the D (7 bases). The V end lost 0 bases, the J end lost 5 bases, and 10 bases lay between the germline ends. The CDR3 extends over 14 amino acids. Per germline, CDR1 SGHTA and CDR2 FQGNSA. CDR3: CASSLAGGLETQYF. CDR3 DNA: TGTGCCAGCAGCTTAGCGGGGGGGCTGGAGACCCAGTACTTC.

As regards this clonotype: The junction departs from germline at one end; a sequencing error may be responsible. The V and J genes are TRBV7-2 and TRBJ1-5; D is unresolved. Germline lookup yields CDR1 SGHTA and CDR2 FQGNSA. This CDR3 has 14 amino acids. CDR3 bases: TGTGCCAGCAGCAGTAAGGGCAGCAATCAGCCCCAGCACTTT. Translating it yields CASSSKGSNQPQHF.

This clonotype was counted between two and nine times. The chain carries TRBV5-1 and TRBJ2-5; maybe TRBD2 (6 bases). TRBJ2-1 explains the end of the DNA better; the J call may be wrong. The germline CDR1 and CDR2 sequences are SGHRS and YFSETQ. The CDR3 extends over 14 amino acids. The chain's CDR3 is CASSSGSSGHEQFF. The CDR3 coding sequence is TGCGCCAGCAGCTCGGGGTCAAGCGGGCATGAGCAGTTCTTC.

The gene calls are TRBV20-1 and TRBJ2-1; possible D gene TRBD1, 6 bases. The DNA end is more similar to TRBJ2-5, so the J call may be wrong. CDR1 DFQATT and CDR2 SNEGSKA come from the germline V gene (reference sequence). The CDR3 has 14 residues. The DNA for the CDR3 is TGCAGTGCCCGAGTGGGGGCGCCTACGGAGACCCAGTACTTC. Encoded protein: CSARVGAPTETQYF.

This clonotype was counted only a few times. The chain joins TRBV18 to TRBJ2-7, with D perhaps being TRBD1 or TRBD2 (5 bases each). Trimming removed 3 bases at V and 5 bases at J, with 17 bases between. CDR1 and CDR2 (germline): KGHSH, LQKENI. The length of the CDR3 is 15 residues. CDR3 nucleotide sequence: TGTGCCAGCTCACCGCTGAGCGGTGGGGCTAACGAGCAGTACTTC. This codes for CASSPLSGGANEQYF.

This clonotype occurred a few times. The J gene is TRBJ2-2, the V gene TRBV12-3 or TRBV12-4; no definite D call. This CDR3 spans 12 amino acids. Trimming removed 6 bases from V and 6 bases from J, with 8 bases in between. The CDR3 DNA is TGTGCCAGCAGCCCTACAGCCGGGGAGCTGTTTTTT. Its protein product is CASSPTAGELFF.

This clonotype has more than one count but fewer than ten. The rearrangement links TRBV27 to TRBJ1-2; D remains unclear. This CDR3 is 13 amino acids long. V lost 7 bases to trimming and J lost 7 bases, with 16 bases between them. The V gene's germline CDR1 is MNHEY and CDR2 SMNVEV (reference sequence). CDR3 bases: TGTGCCAGCACCGACGGAAGGGCCGCTGGCTACACCTTC. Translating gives CASTDGRAAGYTF.

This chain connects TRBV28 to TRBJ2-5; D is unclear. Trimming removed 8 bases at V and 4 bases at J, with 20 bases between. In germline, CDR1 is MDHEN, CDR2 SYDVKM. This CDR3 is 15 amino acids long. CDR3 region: CASFPLFSSGETQYF. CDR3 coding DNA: TGTGCCAGCTTCCCCCTTTTCTCCTCGGGAGAGACCCAGTACTTC. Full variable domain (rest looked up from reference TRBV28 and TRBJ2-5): DVKVTQSSRYLVKRTGEKVFLECVQDMDHENMFWYRQDPGLGLRLIYFSYDVKMKEKGDIPEGYSVSREKKERFSLILESASTNQTSMYLCASFPLFSSGETQYFGPGTRLLVL.

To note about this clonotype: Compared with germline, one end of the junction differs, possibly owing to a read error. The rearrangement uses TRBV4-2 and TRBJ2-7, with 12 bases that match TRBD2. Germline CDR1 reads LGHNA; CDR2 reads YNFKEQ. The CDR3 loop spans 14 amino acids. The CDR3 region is CASSQDRTSGKADF. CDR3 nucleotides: TGTGCCAGCAGCCAAGACCGGACTAGCGGGAAAGCGGACTTC.

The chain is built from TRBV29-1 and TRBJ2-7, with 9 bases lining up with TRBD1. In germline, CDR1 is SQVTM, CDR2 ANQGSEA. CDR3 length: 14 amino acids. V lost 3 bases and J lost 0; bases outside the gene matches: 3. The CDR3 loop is CSVDPGQGSYEQYF. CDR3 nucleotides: TGCAGCGTTGATCCGGGACAGGGCTCCTACGAGCAGTACTTC.

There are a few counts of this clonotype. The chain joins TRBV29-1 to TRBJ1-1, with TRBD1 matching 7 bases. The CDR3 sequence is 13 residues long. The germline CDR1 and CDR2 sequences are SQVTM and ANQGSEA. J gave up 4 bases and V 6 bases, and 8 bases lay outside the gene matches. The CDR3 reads CSVTGLLVTEAFF. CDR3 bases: TGCAGCGTGACAGGGTTGTTGGTCACTGAAGCTTTCTTT.

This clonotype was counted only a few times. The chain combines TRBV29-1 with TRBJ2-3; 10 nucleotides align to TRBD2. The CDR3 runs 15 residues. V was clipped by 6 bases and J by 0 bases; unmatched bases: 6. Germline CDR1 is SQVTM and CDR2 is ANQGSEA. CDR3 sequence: CSVELAGESTDTQYF. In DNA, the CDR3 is TGCAGCGTCGAGCTAGCGGGAGAGAGCACAGATACGCAGTATTTT.

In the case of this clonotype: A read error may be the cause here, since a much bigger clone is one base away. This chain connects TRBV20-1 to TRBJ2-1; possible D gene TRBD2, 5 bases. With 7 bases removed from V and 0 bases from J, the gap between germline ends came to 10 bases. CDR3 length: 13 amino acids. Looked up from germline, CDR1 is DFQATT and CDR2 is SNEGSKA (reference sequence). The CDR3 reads CSGTAGSYNEQFF. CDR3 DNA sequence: TGCAGTGGAACTGCGGGCTCCTACAATGAGCAGTTCTTC.

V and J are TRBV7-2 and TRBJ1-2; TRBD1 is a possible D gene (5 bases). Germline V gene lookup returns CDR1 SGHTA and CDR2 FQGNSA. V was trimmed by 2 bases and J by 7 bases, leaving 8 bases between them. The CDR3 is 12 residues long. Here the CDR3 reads CASSLRGFGYTF. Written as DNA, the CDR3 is TGTGCCAGCAGCTTAAGGGGCTTTGGCTACACCTTC.

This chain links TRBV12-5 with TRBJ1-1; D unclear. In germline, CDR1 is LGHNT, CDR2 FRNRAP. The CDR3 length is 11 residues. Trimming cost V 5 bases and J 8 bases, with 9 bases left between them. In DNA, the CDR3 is TGTGCTAGTGGTCTGACTGGAGAAGCTTTCTTT. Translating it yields CASGLTGEAFF.

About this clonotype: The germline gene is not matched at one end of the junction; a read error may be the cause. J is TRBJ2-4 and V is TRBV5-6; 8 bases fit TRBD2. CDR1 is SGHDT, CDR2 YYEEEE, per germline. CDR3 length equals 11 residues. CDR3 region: CASSSGLDGVF. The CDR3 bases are TGTGCCAGCAGCTCGGGACTAGATGGGGTCTTC. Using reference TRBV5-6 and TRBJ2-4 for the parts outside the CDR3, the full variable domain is DAGVTQSPTHLIKTRGQQVTLRCSPKSGHDTVSWYQQALGQGPQFIFQYYEEEERQRGNFPDRFSGHQFPNYSSELNVNALLLGDSALYLCASSSGLDGVFGAGTRLSVL.

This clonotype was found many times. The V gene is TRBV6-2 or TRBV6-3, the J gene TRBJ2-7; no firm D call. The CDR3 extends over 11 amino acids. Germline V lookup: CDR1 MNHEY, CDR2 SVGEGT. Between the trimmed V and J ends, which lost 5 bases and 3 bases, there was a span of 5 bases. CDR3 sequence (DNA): TGTGCCAGCAGTACGCACTACGAGCAGTACTTC. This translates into CASSTHYEQYF.